This T cell receptor (beta chain) derives from a study of shared clonotypes between healthy human individuals. Turning to the study itself: CD8 memory received one plate per donor, CD8 naive two, CD4 memory three and CD4 naive three.

As regards this clone: The antigen is unknown.

Researchers ran the assay at a deep level. Profiling relied on immunoSEQ multiplex PCR, and the TCRdb table lists in-frame clones only, not all of them. Among roughly 2.1 million clones, under 95% were seen once, and the ten largest hold around 1.7%. Study observations and caveats: Richness estimates generally favored naive over memory subsets. Non-shared clonotypes showed lower generation probabilities than clonotypes common to all four donors.

Positively selected for CCR7, the CD45RO-negative cells used as naive CD8 cells excluded terminally differentiated effector memory CD45RA+ cells. Material: naive CD8+ T cells from PBMCs. This sequence was found in a man between 18 and 29 years old in good health. Some clones in this sample may be carry-over from other donors' samples.

The CDR3 loop is CASKPGQSNTGELFF. The CDR3 bases are TGTGCCAGCAAGCCGGGACAGTCGAACACCGGGGAGCTGTTTTTT. V is TRBV6-4 and J is TRBJ2-2, with TRBD1 identical over 7 bases. CDR3 size: 15 residues. Per the germline V gene, CDR1 is MRHNA and CDR2 is SNTAGT. J was trimmed by 0 bases and V by 7 bases; bases with no gene match: 5.